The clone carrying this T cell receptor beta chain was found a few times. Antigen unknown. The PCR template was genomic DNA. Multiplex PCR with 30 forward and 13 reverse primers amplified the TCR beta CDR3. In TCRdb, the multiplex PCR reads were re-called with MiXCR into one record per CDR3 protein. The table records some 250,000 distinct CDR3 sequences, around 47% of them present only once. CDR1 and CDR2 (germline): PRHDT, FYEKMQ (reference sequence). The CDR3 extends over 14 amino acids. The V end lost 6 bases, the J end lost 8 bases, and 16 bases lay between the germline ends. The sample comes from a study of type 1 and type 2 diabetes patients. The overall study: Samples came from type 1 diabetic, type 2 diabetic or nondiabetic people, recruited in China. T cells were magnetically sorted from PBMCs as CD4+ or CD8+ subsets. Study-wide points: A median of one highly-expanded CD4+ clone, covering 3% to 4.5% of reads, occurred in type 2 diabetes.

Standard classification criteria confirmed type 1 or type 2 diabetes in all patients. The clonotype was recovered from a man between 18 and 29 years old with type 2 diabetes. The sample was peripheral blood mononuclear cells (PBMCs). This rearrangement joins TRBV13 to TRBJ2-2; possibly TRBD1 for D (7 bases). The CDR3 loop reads CASRPGGPMGELFF. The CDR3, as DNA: TGTGCCAGCAGGCCAGGGGGGCCAATGGGGGAGCTGTTTTTT. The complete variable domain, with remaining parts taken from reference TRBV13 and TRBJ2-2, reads AAGVIQSPRHLIKEKRETATLKCYPIPRHDTVYWYQQGPGQDPQFLISFYEKMQSDKGSIPDRFSAQQFSDYHSELNMSSLELGDSALYFCASRPGGPMGELFFGEGSRLTVL.